In this sample, the clone carrying this T cell receptor beta chain is medium-sized (0.01 to 0.1%). Its antigen is currently unknown. Whole-study findings and limits: Tumor memory CD4+ T cell TCR gene usage was found to cluster with blood and lymph node memory CD4+ cells and with lymph node naive CD4+ cells. Under 2% of tumor Treg sequences matched blood Tregs or memory cells. Greatest tumor Treg TCR overlap was with tumor naive CD4+ cells.

Trimming stripped 3 bases from V and 5 bases from J, with 19 bases between. There are 16 residues in the CDR3. Cells sorted as Tregs were CD4+, CD25+ and CD127-/low. The TRBV12-4/TRBJ1-2 clonotypes were amplified using barcode primers with ligated adaptors. TCRdb recomputed calls from the multiplex PCR reads with MiXCR, one row per CDR3 protein. Of a few hundred distinct CDR3 sequences in the sample, approximately 20% were seen once. The V call is TRBV12-3 or TRBV12-4, the J call TRBJ1-2; D may be TRBD1 (5 bases). The receptor was isolated from a female donor with breast cancer. The sample consisted of tumor-infiltrating Tregs sorted from the breast tumor. The CDR3 region is CASSFEGRRLWYGYTF. The CDR3 nucleotides read TGTGCCAGCAGTTTCGAGGGGAGACGTCTATGGTATGGCTACACCTTC.